These T cell receptor beta chains were read from a single sample in a study of identical twins. TCRdb called the 5' RACE reads again in MiXCR, with one record for every CDR3 protein. This table has hundreds of thousands of distinct CDR3 sequences, around 24% appearing once. These same data were also listed under a study on T cells expressing NK-cell markers.

Source material: CD4+ T cells sorted from blood. The receptors derive from a young woman in good health. The CDR3 runs from the conserved cysteine through the conserved F or W. Fields, in order: J gene, D gene, V gene, clone size, CDR3 DNA, CDR3 protein. A D gene is named only where the DNA matches it firmly. Size is omitted from some rows. Given values are once, few, many or a class for expanded clones.

J gene: TRBJ2-3
D gene: -
V gene: TRBV12-3/TRBV12-4
clone size: -
CDR3 DNA: TGTGCCAGCAAAGTTGGGATCACAGATACGCAGTATTTT
CDR3 protein: CASKVGITDTQYF

J gene: TRBJ2-5
D gene: TRBD2
V gene: TRBV2
clone size: few
CDR3 DNA: TGTGCCAGCATGGGTGGGACTACCCGGGAGACCCAGTACTTC
CDR3 protein: CASMGGTTRETQYF

J gene: TRBJ2-1
D gene: TRBD1
V gene: TRBV7-2
clone size: -
CDR3 DNA: TGTGCCAGCAGCCTGGGACAGGATCAGTTCTTC
CDR3 protein: CASSLGQDQFF

J gene: TRBJ2-6
D gene: -
V gene: TRBV5-1
clone size: -
CDR3 DNA: TGCGCCAGCAGTGGAGCGTCGAGGGTAGTAGCTGGGGCCAACGTCCTGACTTTC
CDR3 protein: CASSGASRVVAGANVLTF

J gene: TRBJ1-6
D gene: TRBD1
V gene: TRBV5-1
clone size: -
CDR3 DNA: TGCGCCAGCAGCCTGGGACAGCTAACAAGCTCCTATAATTCACCCCTCCACTTT
CDR3 protein: CASSLGQLTSSYNSPLHF

J gene: TRBJ1-2
D gene: -
V gene: TRBV7-2
clone size: few
CDR3 DNA: TGTGCCAGCAGCTTAGTGCTGGGGCTCGGCTACACCTTC
CDR3 protein: CASSLVLGLGYTF

J gene: TRBJ1-5
D gene: -
V gene: TRBV25-1
clone size: -
CDR3 DNA: TGTGCCAGCAGGGACCGGGACCCAGGCAATCAGCCCCAGCATTTT
CDR3 protein: CASRDRDPGNQPQHF

J gene: TRBJ1-5
D gene: -
V gene: TRBV2
clone size: -
CDR3 DNA: TGTGCCAGCAGTGCCTCCGGAAGGTTCAATCAGCCCCAGCATTTT
CDR3 protein: CASSASGRFNQPQHF

J gene: TRBJ2-7
D gene: -
V gene: TRBV12-3/TRBV12-4
clone size: few
CDR3 DNA: TGTGCCAGCAGTTTCACAGGCCTCGAGCAGTACTTC
CDR3 protein: CASSFTGLEQYF

J gene: TRBJ2-7
D gene: TRBD1
V gene: TRBV20-1
clone size: -
CDR3 DNA: TGCAGTGCTAGACAGACACAGGGGAGCGAGCAGTACTTC
CDR3 protein: CSARQTQGSEQYF

J gene: TRBJ2-7
D gene: TRBD1
V gene: TRBV14
clone size: -
CDR3 DNA: TGTGCCAGCAGCCGTTCCGGGACAGGGGCCCTAAGCTCCTACGAGCAGTACTTC
CDR3 protein: CASSRSGTGALSSYEQYF

J gene: TRBJ2-3
D gene: TRBD2
V gene: TRBV7-2
clone size: few
CDR3 DNA: TGTGCCAGCAGCTTAGACCGGACTAGTCAAACGCAGTATTTT
CDR3 protein: CASSLDRTSQTQYF

J gene: TRBJ2-2
D gene: -
V gene: TRBV12-3/TRBV12-4
clone size: -
CDR3 DNA: TGTGCCGGGGGGCGGGAAAATTCCGGGGAGCTGTTTTTT
CDR3 protein: CAGGRENSGELFF

J gene: TRBJ1-5
D gene: -
V gene: TRBV19
clone size: few
CDR3 DNA: TGTGCCAGTAGTAGCAGGGAGGGCAATCAGCCCCAGCATTTT
CDR3 protein: CASSSREGNQPQHF

J gene: TRBJ2-2
D gene: -
V gene: TRBV20-1
clone size: -
CDR3 DNA: TGCAGTGCTAGGGGCACCGGGGAGCTGTTTTTT
CDR3 protein: CSARGTGELFF

J gene: TRBJ1-1
D gene: -
V gene: TRBV7-8
clone size: many
CDR3 DNA: TGTGCCAGCAGCAACACCAGGGATTTTCGGGCTTTCTTT
CDR3 protein: CASSNTRDFRAFF

J gene: TRBJ1-3
D gene: -
V gene: TRBV27
clone size: -
CDR3 DNA: TGTGCCAGCTCGGCGCTCTCTGGAAACACCATATATTTT
CDR3 protein: CASSALSGNTIYF

J gene: TRBJ2-3
D gene: -
V gene: TRBV7-9
clone size: -
CDR3 DNA: TGTGCCAGCGGTCCTAGGTCAGATACGCAGTATTTT
CDR3 protein: CASGPRSDTQYF

J gene: TRBJ2-7
D gene: -
V gene: TRBV11-1
clone size: -
CDR3 DNA: TGTGCCAGCAGCTTATTGGGGACTTCTAGCTCCTACGAGCAGTACTTC
CDR3 protein: CASSLLGTSSSYEQYF

J gene: TRBJ2-1
D gene: TRBD2
V gene: TRBV29-1
clone size: -
CDR3 DNA: TGCAGCGTTGAGGGACTAGCGGCATACAATGAGCAGTTCTTC
CDR3 protein: CSVEGLAAYNEQFF

J gene: TRBJ2-1
D gene: TRBD1
V gene: TRBV5-1
clone size: few
CDR3 DNA: TGCGCCAGCAGCTTTGAGGGGGCTGAATTCTTC
CDR3 protein: CASSFEGAEFF

J gene: TRBJ2-3
D gene: TRBD2
V gene: TRBV5-1
clone size: -
CDR3 DNA: TGCGCCAGCAGCTTGCTGAGCGGGAGCGGCAGCACAGATACGCAGTATTTT
CDR3 protein: CASSLLSGSGSTDTQYF

J gene: TRBJ2-3
D gene: -
V gene: TRBV3-1
clone size: few
CDR3 DNA: TGTGCCAGCAGCCAAGTGTACGGAGATACGCAGTATTTT
CDR3 protein: CASSQVYGDTQYF

J gene: TRBJ2-1
D gene: -
V gene: TRBV3-1
clone size: few
CDR3 DNA: TGTGCCAGCAGCCAAGAGGTACGGATCCTCAATGAGCAGTTCTTC
CDR3 protein: CASSQEVRILNEQFF

J gene: TRBJ2-2
D gene: -
V gene: TRBV19
clone size: -
CDR3 DNA: TGTGCCAGTAGTCCCGATCCTGGGAGGACCGGGGAGCTGTTTTTT
CDR3 protein: CASSPDPGRTGELFF

J gene: TRBJ1-2
D gene: -
V gene: TRBV7-2
clone size: -
CDR3 DNA: TGTGCCAGCAGCTTGGGACAAATCTATGGCTACACCTTC
CDR3 protein: CASSLGQIYGYTF

J gene: TRBJ2-7
D gene: -
V gene: TRBV20-1
clone size: -
CDR3 DNA: TGCAGTGCTAGTGGAGCGGCCTGGAGCTCCTACGAGCAGTACTTC
CDR3 protein: CSASGAAWSSYEQYF

J gene: TRBJ2-7
D gene: -
V gene: TRBV20-1
clone size: -
CDR3 DNA: TGCAGTGCTAGAGCACGGGGAAGCTCCTACGAGCAGTACTTC
CDR3 protein: CSARARGSSYEQYF